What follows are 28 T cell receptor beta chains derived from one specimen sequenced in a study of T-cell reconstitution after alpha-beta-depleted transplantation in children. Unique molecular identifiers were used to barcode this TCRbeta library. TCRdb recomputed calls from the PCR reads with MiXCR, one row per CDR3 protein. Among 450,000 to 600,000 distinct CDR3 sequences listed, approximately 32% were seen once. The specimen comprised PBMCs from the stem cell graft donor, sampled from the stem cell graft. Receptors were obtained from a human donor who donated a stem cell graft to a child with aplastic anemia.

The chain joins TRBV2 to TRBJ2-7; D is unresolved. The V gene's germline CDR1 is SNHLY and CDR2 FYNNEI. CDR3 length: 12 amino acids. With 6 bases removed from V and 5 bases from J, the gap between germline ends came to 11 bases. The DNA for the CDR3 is TGTGCCAGCAGGACGGATAGTAACGAGCAGTACTTC. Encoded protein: CASRTDSNEQYF.

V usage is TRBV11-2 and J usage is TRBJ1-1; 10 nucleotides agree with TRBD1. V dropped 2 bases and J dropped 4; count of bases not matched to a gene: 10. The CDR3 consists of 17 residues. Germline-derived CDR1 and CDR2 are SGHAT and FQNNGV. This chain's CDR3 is CASSLLTGGRWGTEAFF. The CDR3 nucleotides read TGTGCCAGCAGCTTATTGACAGGGGGCCGGTGGGGCACTGAAGCTTTCTTT.

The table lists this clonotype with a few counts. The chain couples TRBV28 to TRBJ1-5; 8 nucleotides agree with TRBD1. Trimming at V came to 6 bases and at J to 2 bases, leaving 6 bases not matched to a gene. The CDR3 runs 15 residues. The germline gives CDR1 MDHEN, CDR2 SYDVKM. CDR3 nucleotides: TGTGCCAGCAGCTCCGGGACAGGCCGCAATCAGCCCCAGCATTTT. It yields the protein CASSSGTGRNQPQHF.

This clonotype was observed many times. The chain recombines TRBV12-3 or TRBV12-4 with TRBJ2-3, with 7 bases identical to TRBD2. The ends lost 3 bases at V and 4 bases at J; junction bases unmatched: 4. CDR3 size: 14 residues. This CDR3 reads CASSFGGSADTQYF. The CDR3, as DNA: TGTGCCAGCAGTTTCGGCGGGAGCGCAGATACGCAGTATTTT.

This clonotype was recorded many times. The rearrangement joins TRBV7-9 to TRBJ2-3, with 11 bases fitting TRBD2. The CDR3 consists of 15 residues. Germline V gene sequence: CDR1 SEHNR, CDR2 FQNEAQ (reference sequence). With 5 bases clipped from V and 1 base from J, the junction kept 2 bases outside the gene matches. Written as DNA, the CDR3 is TGTGCCAGCAGCCGGGGACTAGCGGGCACAGATACGCAGTATTTT. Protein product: CASSRGLAGTDTQYF.

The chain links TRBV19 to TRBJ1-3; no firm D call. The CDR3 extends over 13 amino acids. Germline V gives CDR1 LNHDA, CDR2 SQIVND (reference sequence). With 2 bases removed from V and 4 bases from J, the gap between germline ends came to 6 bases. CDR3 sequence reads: CASSITEGNTIYF. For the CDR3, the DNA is TGTGCCAGTAGTATAACGGAAGGAAACACCATATATTTT.

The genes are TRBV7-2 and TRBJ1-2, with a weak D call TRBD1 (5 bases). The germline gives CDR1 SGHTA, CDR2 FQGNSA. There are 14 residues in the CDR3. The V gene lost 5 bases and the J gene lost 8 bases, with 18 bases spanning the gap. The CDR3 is CASSGGDGLRGYTF. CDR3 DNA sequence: TGTGCCAGCAGCGGGGGGGACGGCCTGAGGGGCTACACCTTC. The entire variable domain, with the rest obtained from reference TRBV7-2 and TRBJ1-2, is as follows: GAGVSQSPSNKVTEKGKDVELRCDPISGHTALYWYRQSLGQGLEFLIYFQGNSAPDKSGLPSDRFSAERTGGSVSTLTIQRTQQEDSAVYLCASSGGDGLRGYTFGSGTRLTVV.

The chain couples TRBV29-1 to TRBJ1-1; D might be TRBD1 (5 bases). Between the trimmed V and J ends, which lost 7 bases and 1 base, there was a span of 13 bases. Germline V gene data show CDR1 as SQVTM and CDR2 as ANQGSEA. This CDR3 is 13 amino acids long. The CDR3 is CSARRGQNTEAFF. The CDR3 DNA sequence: TGCAGCGCCCGACGGGGCCAGAACACTGAAGCTTTCTTT.

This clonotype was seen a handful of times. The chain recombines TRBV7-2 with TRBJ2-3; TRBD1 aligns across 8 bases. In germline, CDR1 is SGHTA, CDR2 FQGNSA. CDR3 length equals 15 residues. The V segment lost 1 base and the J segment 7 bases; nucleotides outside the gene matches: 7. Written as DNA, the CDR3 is TGTGCCAGCAGCTTAGTTCCCACAGGGGGTAATACGCAGTATTTT. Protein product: CASSLVPTGGNTQYF. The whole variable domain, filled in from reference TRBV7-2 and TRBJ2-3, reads GAGVSQSPSNKVTEKGKDVELRCDPISGHTALYWYRQSLGQGLEFLIYFQGNSAPDKSGLPSDRFSAERTGGSVSTLTIQRTQQEDSAVYLCASSLVPTGGNTQYFGPGTRLTVL.

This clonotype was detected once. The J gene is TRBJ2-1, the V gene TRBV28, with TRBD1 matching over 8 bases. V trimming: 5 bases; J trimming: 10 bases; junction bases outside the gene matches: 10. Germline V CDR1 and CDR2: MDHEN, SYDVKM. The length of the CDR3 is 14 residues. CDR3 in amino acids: CASSPRGQVQEQFF. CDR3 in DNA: TGTGCCAGCAGTCCTAGGGGACAGGTTCAGGAGCAGTTCTTC. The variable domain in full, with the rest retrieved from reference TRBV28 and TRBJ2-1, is DVKVTQSSRYLVKRTGEKVFLECVQDMDHENMFWYRQDPGLGLRLIYFSYDVKMKEKGDIPEGYSVSREKKERFSLILESASTNQTSMYLCASSPRGQVQEQFFGPGTRLTVL.

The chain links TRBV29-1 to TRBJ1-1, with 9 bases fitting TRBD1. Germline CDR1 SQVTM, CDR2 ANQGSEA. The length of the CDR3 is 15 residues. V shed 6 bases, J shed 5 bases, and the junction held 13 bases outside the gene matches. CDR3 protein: CSVGDRAFEATEAFF. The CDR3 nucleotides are TGCAGCGTCGGGGACAGGGCCTTTGAGGCGACTGAAGCTTTCTTT.

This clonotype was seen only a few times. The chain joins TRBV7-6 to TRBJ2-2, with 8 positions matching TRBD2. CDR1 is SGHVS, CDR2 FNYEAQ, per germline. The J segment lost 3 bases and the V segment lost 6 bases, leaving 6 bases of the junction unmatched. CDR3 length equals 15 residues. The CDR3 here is CASSRLATDTGELFF. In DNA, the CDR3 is TGTGCCAGCAGTCGACTAGCGACTGACACCGGGGAGCTGTTTTTT.

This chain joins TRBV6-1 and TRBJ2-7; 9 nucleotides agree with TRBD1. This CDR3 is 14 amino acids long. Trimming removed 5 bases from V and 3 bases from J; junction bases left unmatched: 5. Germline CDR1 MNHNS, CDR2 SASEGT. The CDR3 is CASSTATGGYEQYV. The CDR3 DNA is TGTGCCAGCAGTACGGCGACAGGGGGCTACGAGCAGTACGTC.

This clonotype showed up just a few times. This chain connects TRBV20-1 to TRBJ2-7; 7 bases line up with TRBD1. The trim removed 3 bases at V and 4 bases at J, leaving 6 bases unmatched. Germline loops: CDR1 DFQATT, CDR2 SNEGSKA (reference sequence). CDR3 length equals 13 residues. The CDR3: CSASRDSSYEQYF. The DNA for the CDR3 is TGCAGTGCTAGCCGGGACAGCAGTTACGAGCAGTACTTC.

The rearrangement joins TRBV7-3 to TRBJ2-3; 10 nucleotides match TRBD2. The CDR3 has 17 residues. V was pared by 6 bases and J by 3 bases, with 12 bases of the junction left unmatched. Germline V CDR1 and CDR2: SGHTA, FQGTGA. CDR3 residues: CASSFGAGGPWTDTQYF. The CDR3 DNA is TGTGCCAGCAGTTTTGGAGCGGGAGGGCCGTGGACAGATACGCAGTATTTT.

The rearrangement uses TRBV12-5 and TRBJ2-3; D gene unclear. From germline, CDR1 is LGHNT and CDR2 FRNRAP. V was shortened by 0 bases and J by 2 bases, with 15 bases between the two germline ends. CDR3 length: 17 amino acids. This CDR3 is CASGLVGPARTTDTQYF. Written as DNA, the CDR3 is TGTGCTAGTGGTTTGGTAGGTCCAGCGAGAACCACAGATACGCAGTATTTT.

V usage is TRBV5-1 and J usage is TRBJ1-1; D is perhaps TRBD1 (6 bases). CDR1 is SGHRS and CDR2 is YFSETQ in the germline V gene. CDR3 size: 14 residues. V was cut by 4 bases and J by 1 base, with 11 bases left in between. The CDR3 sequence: CASSVQGTNTEAFF. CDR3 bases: TGCGCCAGCAGCGTACAGGGTACGAACACTGAAGCTTTCTTT. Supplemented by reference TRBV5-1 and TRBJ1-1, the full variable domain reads KAGVTQTPRYLIKTRGQQVTLSCSPISGHRSVSWYQQTPGQGLQFLFEYFSETQRNKGNFPGRFSGRQFSNSRSEMNVSTLELGDSALYLCASSVQGTNTEAFFGQGTRLTVV.

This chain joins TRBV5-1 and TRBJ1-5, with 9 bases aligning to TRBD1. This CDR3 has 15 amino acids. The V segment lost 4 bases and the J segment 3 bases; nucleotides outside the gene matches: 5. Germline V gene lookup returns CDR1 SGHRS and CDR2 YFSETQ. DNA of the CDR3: TGCGCCAGCAGCCGTGGGACAGGGAACAATCAGCCCCAGCATTTT. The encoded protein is CASSRGTGNNQPQHF.

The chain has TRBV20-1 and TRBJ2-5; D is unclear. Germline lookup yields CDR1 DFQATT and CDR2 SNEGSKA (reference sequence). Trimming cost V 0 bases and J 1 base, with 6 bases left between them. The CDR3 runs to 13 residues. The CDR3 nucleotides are TGCAGTGCTAGAGAAGTCACCCAAGAGACCCAGTACTTC. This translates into CSAREVTQETQYF.

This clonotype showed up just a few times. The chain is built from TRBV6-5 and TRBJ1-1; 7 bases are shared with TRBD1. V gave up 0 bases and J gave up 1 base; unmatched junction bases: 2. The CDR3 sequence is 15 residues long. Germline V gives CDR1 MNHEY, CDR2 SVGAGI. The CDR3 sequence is CASSYSRGWNTEAFF. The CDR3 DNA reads TGTGCCAGCAGTTACTCCAGGGGGTGGAACACTGAAGCTTTCTTT.

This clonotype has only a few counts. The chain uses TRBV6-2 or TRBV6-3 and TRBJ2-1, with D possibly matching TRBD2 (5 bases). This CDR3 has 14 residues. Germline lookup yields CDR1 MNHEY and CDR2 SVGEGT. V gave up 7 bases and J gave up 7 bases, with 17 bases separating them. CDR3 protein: CASTRRAQKNEQFF. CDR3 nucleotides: TGTGCCAGCACCAGGCGGGCACAAAAAAATGAGCAGTTCTTC.

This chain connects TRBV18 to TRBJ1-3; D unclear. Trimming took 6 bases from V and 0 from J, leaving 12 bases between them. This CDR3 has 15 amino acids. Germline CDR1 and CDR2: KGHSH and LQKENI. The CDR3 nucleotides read TGTGCCAGCTCGTTGCAGGAGAACTCTGGAAACACCATATATTTT. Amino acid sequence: CASSLQENSGNTIYF.

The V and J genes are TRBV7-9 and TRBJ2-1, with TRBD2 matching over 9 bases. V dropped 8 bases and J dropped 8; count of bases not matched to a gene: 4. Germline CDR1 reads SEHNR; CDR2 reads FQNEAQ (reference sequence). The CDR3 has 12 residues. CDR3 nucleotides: TGTGCCAGCGTGGCGGGAGGGCATGAGCAGTTCTTC. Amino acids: CASVAGGHEQFF.

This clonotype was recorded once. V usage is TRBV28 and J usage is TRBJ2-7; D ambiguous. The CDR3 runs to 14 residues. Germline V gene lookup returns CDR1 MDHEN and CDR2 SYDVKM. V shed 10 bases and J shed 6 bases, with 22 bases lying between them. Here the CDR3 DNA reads TGTGCCATGGGCCCCGAGGCCCTCTTCTGCGAGCAGTACTTC. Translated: CAMGPEALFCEQYF.

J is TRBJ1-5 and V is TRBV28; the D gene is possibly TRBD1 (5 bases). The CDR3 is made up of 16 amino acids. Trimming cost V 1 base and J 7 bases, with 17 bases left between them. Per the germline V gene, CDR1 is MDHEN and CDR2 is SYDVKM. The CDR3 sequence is CASSLSGREGAQPQHF. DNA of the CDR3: TGTGCCAGCAGTTTATCGGGGCGGGAGGGCGCACAGCCCCAGCATTTT.

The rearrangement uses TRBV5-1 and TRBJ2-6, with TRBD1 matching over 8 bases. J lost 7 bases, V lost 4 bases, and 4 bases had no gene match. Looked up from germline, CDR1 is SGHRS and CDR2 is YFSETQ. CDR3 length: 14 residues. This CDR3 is CASSATGAANVLTF. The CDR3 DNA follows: TGCGCCAGCAGCGCGACAGGGGCTGCCAACGTCCTGACTTTC.

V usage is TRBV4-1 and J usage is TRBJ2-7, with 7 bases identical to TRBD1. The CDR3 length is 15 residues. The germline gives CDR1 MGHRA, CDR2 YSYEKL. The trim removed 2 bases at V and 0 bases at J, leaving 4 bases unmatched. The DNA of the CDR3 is TGCGCCAGCAGCCAAACGACAGGGACCTCCTACGAGCAGTACGTC. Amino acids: CASSQTTGTSYEQYV.

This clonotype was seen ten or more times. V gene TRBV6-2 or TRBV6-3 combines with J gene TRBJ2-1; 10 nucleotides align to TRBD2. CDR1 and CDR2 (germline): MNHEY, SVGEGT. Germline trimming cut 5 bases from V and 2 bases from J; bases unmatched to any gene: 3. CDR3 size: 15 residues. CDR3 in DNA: TGTGCCAGCAGTGAGACTAGCGGGCCCTACAATGAGCAGTTCTTC. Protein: CASSETSGPYNEQFF.